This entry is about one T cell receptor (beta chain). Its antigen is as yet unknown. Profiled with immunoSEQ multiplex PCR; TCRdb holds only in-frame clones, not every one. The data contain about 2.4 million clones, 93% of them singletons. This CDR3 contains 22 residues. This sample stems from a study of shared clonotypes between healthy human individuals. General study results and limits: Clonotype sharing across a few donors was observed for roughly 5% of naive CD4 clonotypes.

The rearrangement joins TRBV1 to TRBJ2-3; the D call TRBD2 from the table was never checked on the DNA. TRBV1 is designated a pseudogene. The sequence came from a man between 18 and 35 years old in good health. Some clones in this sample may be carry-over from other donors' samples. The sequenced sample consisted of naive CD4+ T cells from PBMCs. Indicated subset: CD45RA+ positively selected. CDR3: CTSSQEAVRPGRGPHSTDTQYF. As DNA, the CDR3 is TGCACCAGCAGCCAAGAGGCTGTTAGGCCCGGGCGGGGACCTCATAGCACAGATACGCAGTATTTT.